Listed below are T cell receptor beta chains from one sample, sequenced in a study of cytomegalovirus exposure and HLA in healthy donors. The repertoire was sequenced with immunoSEQ multiplex PCR; TCRdb's copy has only in-frame clones and lacks some. The sample has around 49,000 clones, roughly 80% seen once. Sequencing was carried out using PBMCs. These receptors originate from a man under 40 in good health and CMV-seropositive. Each CDR3 is given with its conserved first and last residue. Expanded clones are given a class, and other clones once, few, many or no size at all.

clone_size v_call cdr3_aa
- TRBV9 CASSEWGPDTQYF
- TRBV30 CAWSNNEQFF
- TRBV6-1 CASREGGATQYF
- TRBV28 CASSIPDRDNQPQHF
- TRBV7-9 CASSPGQYNEKLFF
- TRBV27 CASSLKLAGANSYEQYF
- TRBV7-9 CASSPDSGGGGDTQYF
- TRBV29-1 CSVTVGSTGTQYF
- TRBV6-5 CASSNYQDFYNSPLHF
- TRBV14 CASSQGPSLYGYTF
- TRBV9 CASRRGLTDGYTF
- TRBV6-1 CASSAGGWLSSQNEQFF
- TRBV5-4 CASSRSGVRTEAFF
- TRBV28 CASSLWAASDTQYF
- TRBV30 CAWSRDSFGANVLTF
- TRBV6-1 CASSELIAGGADTQYF
- TRBV5-1 CASKAGNEQYF
- TRBV6-5 CASSYSNWDTIYEQYF
once TRBV27 CASSPQGPQEAFF
- TRBV5-8 CASVLRDTEAFF
- TRBV7-8 CASSGTGSGNTIYF
- TRBV2 CASSVGQGGGYGYTF